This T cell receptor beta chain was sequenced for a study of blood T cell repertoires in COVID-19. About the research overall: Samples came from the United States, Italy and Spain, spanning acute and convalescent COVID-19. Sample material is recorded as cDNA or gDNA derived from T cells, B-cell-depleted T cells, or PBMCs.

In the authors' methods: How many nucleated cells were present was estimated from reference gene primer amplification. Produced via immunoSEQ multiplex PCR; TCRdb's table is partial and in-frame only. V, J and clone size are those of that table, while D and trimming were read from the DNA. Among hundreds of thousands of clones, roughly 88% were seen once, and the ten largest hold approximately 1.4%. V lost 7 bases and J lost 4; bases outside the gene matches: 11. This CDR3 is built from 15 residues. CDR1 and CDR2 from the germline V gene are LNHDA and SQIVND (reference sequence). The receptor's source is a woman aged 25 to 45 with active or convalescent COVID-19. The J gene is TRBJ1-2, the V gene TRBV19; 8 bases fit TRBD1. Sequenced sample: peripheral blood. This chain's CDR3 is CASIPSGTGVYGYTF. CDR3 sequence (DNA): TGTGCCAGTATCCCCTCTGGGACAGGTGTCTATGGCTACACCTTC.